This TCR beta chain stems from a study of T cells after yellow fever vaccination. Findings and limits, study-wide: Post-booster reappearance was seen for most primary-vaccination clones (about 96% CD4, 88% CD8). Weaker overall was a secondary response that nonetheless peaked faster, on day 5 versus 15. Within FACS-sorted repertoires, abundant clonotypes contaminating from the bulk population could be present.

Notes on this clonotype: The antigen is unknown.

TCR cDNA, made by 5'RACE template switching, carried an added universal primer site and UMIs. TCRdb passed the 5' RACE reads through MiXCR, listing each CDR3 protein once. The table records about 340,000 distinct CDR3 sequences, over 8% of them present only once. The clonotype originates from a man younger than 35 who received the YFV17D yellow fever vaccine. Material: PBMCs, obtained on the day of the first yellow fever vaccination.

The CDR3 nucleotides read TGTGCCAGCAGATCAGGGATCGGGAACTATGGCTACACCTTC. As protein: CASRSGIGNYGYTF. This chain links TRBV12-3 or TRBV12-4 with TRBJ1-2; D might be TRBD1 (5 bases). V lost 6 bases and J lost 2, with 13 bases in between. CDR3 length equals 14 residues.